Detailed here is one T cell receptor (beta chain). Its antigen is undetermined. This CDR3 comprises 14 residues. V was shortened by 6 bases and J by 5 bases, with 14 bases between the two germline ends. The data belong to a study of post-analysis software for immune sequencing data. Study-wide context: The patients showed relapsing-remitting, secondary progressive and progressive-relapsing multiple sclerosis courses.

Broader study findings: The study found TRBV5-6, TRBV5-1 and TRBV20-1 among 4 or 5 TRBV segments more frequent in patients than controls. Under F measure analysis, samples from one preparation batch co-clustered strongly.

Unique molecular identifiers were carried by the TCR beta cDNA libraries. Via MiXCR, TCRdb re-called the PCR reads, giving one row per CDR3 protein. The sample shows hundreds of thousands of distinct CDR3 sequences, less than 35% of them seen only once. The TCR comes from a girl aged 10 to 17 with multiple sclerosis. The chain carries TRBV12-3 or TRBV12-4 and TRBJ1-5, with unresolved D. The sample consisted of blood. Here the CDR3 reads CASSQRNSDQPQHF. DNA of the CDR3: TGTGCCAGCAGCCAACGCAACTCCGATCAGCCCCAGCATTTT.